A single sample is the source of the 17 T cell receptor beta chains below, sequenced in a study of T cell clonotyping in hematopoietic cell transplantation. Sequencing used immunoSEQ multiplex PCR; TCRdb keeps in-frame clones, though not all of them. The profile shows around 15,000 clones, about 98% of them singletons. The specimen was peripheral blood mononuclear cells, collected 30 days after allogeneic stem cell transplant. The receptors stem from a female patient in her forties or fifties who had an allogeneic stem cell transplant from an unrelated donor, so T cells may come from the graft donor. Some clones in this sample may be carry-over from other donors' samples.

The chain is built from TRBV30 and TRBJ1-5; D not resolved. Germline V lookup: CDR1 GTSNPN, CDR2 SVGIG (reference sequence). The CDR3 sequence is 14 residues long. V lost 0 bases and J lost 4, with 10 bases in between. The CDR3 nucleotides are TGTGCCTGGAGTGTCGCGTTTGAGAATCAGCCCCAGCATTTT. This sequence encodes CAWSVAFENQPQHF.

The chain couples TRBV30 to TRBJ2-3; possibly TRBD2 for D (5 bases). The CDR3 has 13 residues. Trimming took off 5 bases at V and 4 bases at J, with 13 bases between the two ends. Germline V CDR1 and CDR2: GTSNPN, SVGIG (reference sequence). CDR3: CAWRKAGADTQYF. The CDR3 DNA follows: TGTGCCTGGCGAAAGGCCGGGGCAGATACGCAGTATTTT. Drawing the rest from reference TRBV30 and TRBJ2-3, the complete variable domain is SQTIHQWPATLVQPVGSPLSLECTVEGTSNPNLYWYRQAAGRGLQLLFYSVGIGQISSEVPQNLSASRPQDRQFILSSKKLLLSDSGFYLCAWRKAGADTQYFGPGTRLTVL.

V usage is TRBV6-5 and J usage is TRBJ2-2; maybe TRBD1 (5 bases). This CDR3 comprises 14 residues. Trimming shortened V by 0 bases and J by 5 bases, and 7 bases separated the two germline ends. Looked up from germline, CDR1 is MNHEY and CDR2 is SVGAGI. The CDR3 reads CASSYSQGTGELFF. CDR3 in DNA: TGTGCCAGCAGTTACTCGCAGGGAACCGGGGAGCTGTTTTTT.

This sequence joins TRBV28 and TRBJ1-3, with D perhaps TRBD1 (6 bases). Germline CDR1 and CDR2: MDHEN and SYDVKM. The V and J ends lost 8 bases and 2 bases respectively, with 22 bases between them. The CDR3 has 17 residues. CDR3 DNA sequence: TGTGCCAGCCCCCCGACTGCCTGGGGGCGGCCTGGAAACACCATATATTTT. Its translation: CASPPTAWGRPGNTIYF.

This clone was seen only a few times. At one end the junction does not follow the germline gene, possibly because of a read error. The chain combines TRBV6-1 with TRBJ2-7; D call uncertain. This CDR3 is 14 amino acids long. CDR1 MNHNS and CDR2 SASEGT come from the germline V gene. The CDR3 here is CASSEKGFSDEQYF. Written as DNA, the CDR3 is TGTGCCAGCAGTGAAAAGGGCTTCTCCGACGAGCAGTACTTC.

J is TRBJ1-5 and V is TRBV19; D unclear. The CDR3 extends over 15 amino acids. V was cut by 3 bases and J by 3 bases, with 12 bases left in between. Germline V gene data show CDR1 as LNHDA and CDR2 as SQIVND (reference sequence). The DNA of the CDR3 is TGTGCCAGTAGTATCTCCGCGGCTTACAATCAGCCCCAGCATTTT. It yields the protein CASSISAAYNQPQHF.

This rearrangement joins TRBV19 to TRBJ2-5; 10 nucleotides match TRBD2. The CDR3 is made up of 13 amino acids. CDR1 and CDR2 (germline): LNHDA, SQIVND (reference sequence). Trimming removed 9 bases from V and 4 bases from J; junction bases left unmatched: 5. The CDR3 region is CASSGGGIETQYF. In DNA, the CDR3 is TGTGCCAGCAGCGGGGGGGGGATAGAGACCCAGTACTTC.

The V and J genes are TRBV6-6 and TRBJ1-4; 10 bases line up with TRBD1. The CDR3 covers 15 residues. The V and J ends lost 2 bases and 5 bases, in that order; junction bases with no gene match: 2. Per the germline V gene, CDR1 is MNHNY and CDR2 is SVGAGI (reference sequence). The CDR3 sequence: CASSYLGQGNEKLFF. The CDR3 bases are TGTGCCAGCAGTTACCTGGGACAGGGGAATGAAAAACTGTTTTTT.

In DNA form, the CDR3 reads TGTGCCTGGACAAATATAAACACAGATACGCAGTATTTT. This gives the protein CAWTNINTDTQYF. The V and J genes are TRBV30 and TRBJ2-3; D is ambiguous. V lost 4 bases, J lost 2 bases, and 10 bases lay in between. Germline V lookup: CDR1 GTSNPN, CDR2 SVGIG (reference sequence). The CDR3 is 13 residues long.

The chain is built from TRBV4-1 and TRBJ2-1; 10 positions match TRBD2. The CDR3 extends over 16 amino acids. V lost 2 bases, J lost 7 bases, and 8 bases stayed unmatched. Germline V lookup: CDR1 MGHRA, CDR2 YSYEKL. The CDR3 loop is CASSQKGGLAVNEQFF. CDR3 bases: TGCGCCAGCAGCCAAAAGGGAGGACTAGCGGTAAATGAGCAGTTCTTC.

J is TRBJ2-1 and V is TRBV25-1; 11 nucleotides line up with TRBD1. CDR3 length: 15 amino acids. Trimming cost V 4 bases and J 6 bases; bases outside gene matches: 5. Germline CDR1 is MGHDK and CDR2 is SYGVNS. DNA for the CDR3: TGTGCCAGCAGTGGGGACAGGGGGGTCTTCAATGAGCAGTTCTTC. The encoded protein is CASSGDRGVFNEQFF.

The V and J genes are TRBV25-1 and TRBJ1-1; D unresolved. Germline lookup yields CDR1 MGHDK and CDR2 SYGVNS. The CDR3 is 15 residues long. V lost 3 bases and J lost 3, with 14 bases in between. CDR3 nucleotide sequence: TGTGCCAGCAGTGACGCCCCGACGCAGGACACTGAAGCTTTCTTT. Translating gives CASSDAPTQDTEAFF. The variable domain in full, completed from reference TRBV25-1 and TRBJ1-1, reads EADIYQTPRYLVIGTGKKITLECSQTMGHDKMYWYQQDPGMELHLIHYSYGVNSTEKGDLSSESTVSRIRTEHFPLTLESARPSHTSQYLCASSDAPTQDTEAFFGQGTRLTVV.

The CDR3 protein is CANLDGNNEQFF. In DNA, the CDR3 is TGTGCCAACCTGGACGGTAACAATGAGCAGTTCTTC. J is TRBJ2-1 and V is TRBV7-8; unclear D gene. CDR3 size: 12 residues. V lost 10 bases, J lost 5 bases, and 12 bases lay in between. Per germline, CDR1 SGHVS and CDR2 FQNEAQ.

The rearrangement joins TRBV30 to TRBJ1-5; D gene ambiguous. The germline V gene has CDR1 GTSNPN and CDR2 SVGIG (reference sequence). Trimming removed 4 bases at V and 2 bases at J, with 12 bases between. The CDR3 spans 14 residues. CDR3 nucleotide sequence: TGTGCCTGGAATCGGGGTGAGGGCAATCAGCCCCAGCATTTT. This codes for CAWNRGEGNQPQHF.

In its sample, this clone was seen once. This chain connects TRBV6-5 to TRBJ1-2, with D unclear. In germline, CDR1 is MNHEY, CDR2 SVGAGI. Deletions cut 3 bases from V and 0 bases from J, with 11 bases between. There are 15 residues in the CDR3. The CDR3 DNA is TGTGCCAGCAGTTATTCTAAGGGAGCTAACTATGGCTACACCTTC. This codes for CASSYSKGANYGYTF.

The gene calls are TRBV30 and TRBJ2-3; no firm D call. The CDR3 totals 13 residues. Germline V gene data show CDR1 as GTSNPN and CDR2 as SVGIG (reference sequence). With 2 bases removed from V and 4 bases from J, the gap between germline ends came to 10 bases. CDR3 nucleotides: TGTGCCTGGAGTCTCTCTCGGTCAGATACGCAGTATTTT. Translation gives CAWSLSRSDTQYF.

The rearrangement joins TRBV28 to TRBJ2-6; no firm D call. Per germline, CDR1 MDHEN and CDR2 SYDVKM. This CDR3 comprises 15 residues. V lost 6 bases and J 5 bases, leaving 14 bases between the germline ends. DNA for the CDR3: TGTGCCAGCAGCTTGACACAAAGTCGGGCCAACGTCCTGACTTTC. Translation: CASSLTQSRANVLTF.